The 30 T cell receptor beta chains given below trace back to one sample, sequenced in a study of breast tumors, draining lymph nodes, adjacent tissues. Breast cancer patients provided tissue from their axillary draining lymph nodes. TCRdb reprocessed the multiplex PCR reads with MiXCR, giving one entry per CDR3 protein. The data show 150,000 to 250,000 distinct CDR3 sequences, around 33% seen once. The sequencing sample was made of axillary lymph node tissue. The receptors derive from a female donor with breast cancer. Some clones in this sample may be carry-over from other donors' samples.

Note on this clonotype: A much larger clone is a single base away; this may be a read error. The chain has TRBV6-2 or TRBV6-3 and TRBJ2-7; 7 nucleotides align to TRBD2. Germline values: CDR1 MNHEY, CDR2 SVGEGT. CDR3 length: 14 residues. For the CDR3, the DNA is TGTGCCAGCAGTTCTGCGGGAGTGTCCTACAAGCAGTACTTC. As protein: CASSSAGVSYKQYF.

The table lists this clonotype with many counts. This chain links TRBV19 with TRBJ2-7; 8 nucleotides agree with TRBD1. The CDR3 totals 15 residues. The germline gives CDR1 LNHDA, CDR2 SQIVND (reference sequence). The V and J ends lost 5 bases and 0 bases, in that order; junction bases with no gene match: 6. Written as DNA, the CDR3 is TGTGCCAGTAGTCCTCGGACAGGGAGCTCCTACGAGCAGTACTTC. Its translation: CASSPRTGSSYEQYF.

The chain has TRBV19 and TRBJ2-1; 7 bases are a match to TRBD1. There are 13 residues in the CDR3. The trim removed 7 bases at V and 9 bases at J, leaving 9 bases unmatched. Germline loops: CDR1 LNHDA, CDR2 SQIVND (reference sequence). DNA of the CDR3: TGTGCCAGTACCGCGACAGGGTTAAGTGAGCAGTTCTTC. Translated: CASTATGLSEQFF.

The chain couples TRBV20-1 to TRBJ1-5, with D perhaps TRBD1 (6 bases). The CDR3 length is 13 residues. CDR1 and CDR2 from the germline V gene are DFQATT and SNEGSKA (reference sequence). V shed 3 bases and J shed 1 base, with 7 bases lying between them. The chain's CDR3 is CSARGTSNQPQHF. The DNA of the CDR3 is TGCAGTGCTAGGGGGACAAGCAATCAGCCCCAGCATTTT.

Comments on this clonotype: This CDR3 is missing its conserved last phenylalanine or tryptophan, likely due to a read error. This sequence joins TRBV7-9 and TRBJ2-5, with TRBD2 matching 8 bases. The trim removed 5 bases at V and 5 bases at J, leaving 7 bases unmatched. The CDR3 extends over 14 amino acids. CDR1 is SEHNR, CDR2 FQNEAQ, per germline (reference sequence). CDR3 region: CASSPGGNAETQYL. The DNA of the CDR3 is TGTGCCAGCAGCCCGGGGGGGAACGCGGAGACCCAGTACCTC.

This clonotype was counted many times. This sequence joins TRBV7-9 and TRBJ2-7; no firm D call. CDR3 length equals 11 residues. Germline CDR1 and CDR2: SEHNR and FQNEAQ (reference sequence). The V end was cut by 5 bases, the J end by 6 bases, with 8 bases between. The CDR3 DNA follows: TGTGCCAGCAGCCAGACGGGCGAGCAGTACTTC. Its protein product is CASSQTGEQYF.

This clonotype was seen at least ten times. The chain combines TRBV12-3 or TRBV12-4 with TRBJ2-7; D perhaps matches TRBD1 (7 bases). Trimming took off 3 bases at V and 4 bases at J, with 13 bases between the two ends. The CDR3 length is 14 residues. CDR3 nucleotide sequence: TGTGCCAGCAGTTTGGCGGGGACAGCTTACGAGCAGTACTTC. Its protein is CASSLAGTAYEQYF.

This clonotype has at least ten counts. This sequence joins TRBV6-5 and TRBJ2-7; 8 bases agree with TRBD1. This CDR3 has 13 residues. In germline, CDR1 is MNHEY, CDR2 SVGAGI. V lost 6 bases to trimming and J lost 3 bases; unmatched junction nucleotides: 4. CDR3 loop: CASSQTGVYEQYF. CDR3 nucleotides: TGTGCCAGCAGCCAGACAGGGGTCTACGAGCAGTACTTC.

The sample holds a few counts of this clonotype. The chain employs TRBV6-6 and TRBJ1-1, with D possibly being TRBD1 (5 bases). Per germline, CDR1 MNHNY and CDR2 SVGAGI (reference sequence). The length of the CDR3 is 13 residues. V dropped 8 bases and J dropped 8 bases, with 18 bases sitting between them. CDR3: CASLDTTGSEAFF. Here the CDR3 DNA reads TGTGCCAGCCTGGACACCACCGGATCCGAAGCTTTCTTT.

This clonotype was detected ten times or more. The rearrangement links TRBV30 to TRBJ2-7, with 11 bases aligning to TRBD1. This CDR3 region has 15 residues. Germline CDR1 GTSNPN, CDR2 SVGIG (reference sequence). V was pared by 1 base and J by 3 bases, with 5 bases of the junction left unmatched. Here the CDR3 DNA reads TGTGCCTGGAGTGCCCCCGGGACAGGGGGCTACGAGCAGTACTTC. Its protein product is CAWSAPGTGGYEQYF.

Concerning this clonotype itself: In this CDR3 the conserved last residue, phenylalanine or tryptophan, is missing, so a read error is likely. The DNA is left out, because the CDR3 cannot be placed on it with certainty; the CDR3 is given as TCRdb lists it. This chain links TRBV15 with TRBJ2-5. The germline V gene has CDR1 LNHNV and CDR2 YYDKDF (reference sequence). The CDR3 length equals 8 residues, ends included. CDR3 protein: CATSRDLT.

This clonotype has ten or more counts. This sequence joins TRBV5-6 and TRBJ2-2, with no clear D. The CDR3 loop spans 13 amino acids. V gave up 0 bases and J gave up 7 bases, with 7 bases separating them. Germline values: CDR1 SGHDT, CDR2 YYEEEE. Here the CDR3 reads CASSLGRSGELFF. DNA of the CDR3: TGTGCCAGCAGCTTGGGGCGGAGCGGGGAGCTGTTTTTT.

This clonotype was counted at least ten times. This chain joins TRBV9 and TRBJ2-3; D is perhaps TRBD1 (5 bases). This CDR3 is built from 15 residues. V lost 0 bases to trimming and J lost 6 bases, with 14 bases between them. CDR1 is SGDLS and CDR2 is YYNGEE in the germline V gene. The CDR3 nucleotides read TGTGCCAGCAGCGTAGAAGGCTCTCCAGGGGATACGCAGTATTTT. It yields the protein CASSVEGSPGDTQYF.

The chain employs TRBV4-1 and TRBJ1-2, with D possibly being TRBD1 (5 bases). The V end was cut by 4 bases, the J end by 6 bases, with 18 bases between. CDR1 is MGHRA and CDR2 is YSYEKL in the germline V gene. This CDR3 is 15 amino acids long. The CDR3, as DNA: TGCGCCAGCAGCCTAGGGGCCAGCTCCTACAATGGCTACACCTTC. Protein product: CASSLGASSYNGYTF.

The CDR3 protein is CASSLRGRSGELFF. The CDR3 DNA sequence: TGTGCCAGCAGCTTGAGGGGAAGGAGCGGGGAGCTGTTTTTT. V usage is TRBV13 and J usage is TRBJ2-2, with D perhaps assigned TRBD1 or TRBD2 (5 bases each). V shed 3 bases and J shed 7 bases, with 12 bases lying between them. CDR1 and CDR2 from the germline V gene are PRHDT and FYEKMQ (reference sequence). The CDR3 spans 14 residues. The full variable domain, its missing parts supplied by reference TRBV13 and TRBJ2-2, is AAGVIQSPRHLIKEKRETATLKCYPIPRHDTVYWYQQGPGQDPQFLISFYEKMQSDKGSIPDRFSAQQFSDYHSELNMSSLELGDSALYFCASSLRGRSGELFFGEGSRLTVL.

This clonotype was observed many times. The rearrangement joins TRBV5-4 to TRBJ2-3; either TRBD1 or TRBD2 may supply D (6 bases each). Trimming removed 2 bases from V and 4 bases from J, with 11 bases in between. CDR3 length equals 14 residues. CDR1 SGHNT and CDR2 YYREEE come from the germline V gene (reference sequence). This chain's CDR3 is CASSFRGDADTQYF. DNA of the CDR3: TGTGCCAGCAGCTTTAGGGGGGACGCAGATACGCAGTATTTT.

Of note for this clonotype: Just one base apart from a much larger clone, this may be a read error. V and J are TRBV12-3 or TRBV12-4 and TRBJ2-3, with D uncertain. Between the trimmed V and J ends, which lost 3 bases and 7 bases, there was a span of 11 bases. The CDR3 spans 13 residues. The CDR3 sequence is CASSFGPQNTQYF. CDR3 DNA sequence: TGTGCCAGCAGTTTCGGGCCGCAAAATACGCAGTATTTT.

This clonotype has a count of ten or more. The chain couples TRBV7-9 to TRBJ2-2; possibly TRBD1 for D (6 bases). The CDR3 spans 14 residues. Germline V lookup: CDR1 SEHNR, CDR2 FQNEAQ (reference sequence). Trimming pared 0 bases from V and 8 bases from J, leaving 10 bases between. The CDR3 reads CASSLALQGGELFF. The CDR3 DNA follows: TGTGCCAGCAGCTTAGCGTTACAGGGTGGGGAGCTGTTTTTT. Filled out from reference TRBV7-9 and TRBJ2-2, the complete variable domain reads DTGVSQNPRHKITKRGQNVTFRCDPISEHNRLYWYRQTLGQGPEFLTYFQNEAQLEKSRLLSDRFSAERPKGSFSTLEIQRTEQGDSAMYLCASSLALQGGELFFGEGSRLTVL.

This clonotype was seen more than once but under ten times. This may be a read error, as it is one base from a much larger clone. This sequence joins TRBV7-9 and TRBJ2-7; 8 bases match TRBD1. CDR1 and CDR2 from the germline V gene are SEHNR and FQNEAQ (reference sequence). The CDR3 length is 15 residues. The CDR3 reads CASSPHGGTGYEQHF. CDR3 DNA sequence: TGTGCCAGCAGCCCGCATGGTGGGACAGGTTACGAGCAGCACTTC.

The V call is TRBV7-3, the J call TRBJ1-6; TRBD1 aligns across 9 bases. The CDR3 spans 16 residues. The junction had 10 bases not matched to a gene; V was cut back by 6 bases and J by 7 bases. The germline V gene has CDR1 SGHTA and CDR2 FQGTGA. CDR3 amino acids: CASSAREDRGNSPLHF. CDR3 coding DNA: TGTGCCAGCAGTGCTAGGGAGGACAGGGGAAATTCACCCCTCCACTTT.

In this sample, this clonotype turned up many times. This chain uses TRBV5-4 with TRBJ2-1, with D possibly matching TRBD1 (6 bases). Trimming cost V 4 bases and J 9 bases, with 20 bases left between them. Germline V gives CDR1 SGHNT, CDR2 YYREEE (reference sequence). The CDR3 length is 15 residues. The CDR3 DNA reads TGTGCCAGCAGCCCTCCCGGGACAATGTTAGGTGAGCAGTTCTTC. Protein: CASSPPGTMLGEQFF. The full variable domain, in which reference TRBV5-4 and TRBJ2-1 provide the parts outside the CDR3, is ETGVTQSPTHLIKTRGQQVTLRCSSQSGHNTVSWYQQALGQGPQFIFQYYREEENGRGNFPPRFSGLQFPNYSSELNVNALELDDSALYLCASSPPGTMLGEQFFGPGTRLTVL.

A word on this clonotype: Germline and junction disagree at one end, which may indicate a read error. The V and J genes are TRBV29-1 and TRBJ2-1, with D unclear. The germline gives CDR1 SQVTM, CDR2 ANQGSEA. This CDR3 contains 13 residues. In nucleotides, the CDR3 is TGCAGCGTTGATCACGAGGATTACAACGAGCAGTTCTTC. It codes for CSVDHEDYNEQFF.

This clonotype occurred many times. This chain joins TRBV7-8 and TRBJ2-2, with unresolved D. V lost 4 bases and J lost 6, with 18 bases in between. Germline loops: CDR1 SGHVS, CDR2 FQNEAQ. The CDR3 spans 16 residues. The CDR3 reads CASSYRSGHVAGELFF. The CDR3 DNA reads as TGTGCCAGCAGCTATCGATCGGGTCACGTTGCCGGGGAGCTGTTTTTT. Supplemented by reference TRBV7-8 and TRBJ2-2, the full variable domain reads GAGVSQSPRYKVAKRGQDVALRCDPISGHVSLFWYQQALGQGPEFLTYFQNEAQLDKSGLPSDRFFAERPEGSVSTLKIQRTQQEDSAVYLCASSYRSGHVAGELFFGEGSRLTVL.

This chain connects TRBV11-2 to TRBJ1-1; no firm D call. Germline lookup yields CDR1 SGHAT and CDR2 FQNNGV. V lost 3 bases and J 2 bases, leaving 4 bases between the germline ends. The CDR3 is 12 residues long. CDR3 loop: CASSFPNTEAFF. CDR3 nucleotides: TGTGCCAGCAGCTTTCCTAACACTGAAGCTTTCTTT.

Of note for this clonotype: A single base separates this from a much larger clone, so it may be a read error. This chain links TRBV6-6 with TRBJ2-7; D remains ambiguous. The CDR3 covers 13 residues. Between the trimmed V and J ends, which lost 8 bases and 6 bases, there was a span of 17 bases. Germline CDR1 and CDR2: MNHNY and SVGAGI (reference sequence). Written as DNA, the CDR3 is TGTGCCAGCGGCCCGATACTTCCCTCCGAGCAGTACTTC. Encoded protein: CASGPILPSEQYF.

This clonotype occurred many times. The rearrangement links TRBV11-2 to TRBJ1-2; D ambiguous. The CDR3 covers 15 residues. Trimming took off 0 bases at V and 2 bases at J, with 10 bases between the two ends. Germline-derived CDR1 and CDR2 are SGHAT and FQNNGV. The DNA of the CDR3 is TGTGCCAGCAGCTTAGAGTCCTATTCGAACTATGGCTACACCTTC. Translated: CASSLESYSNYGYTF.

There are many counts of this clonotype. V gene TRBV12-3 or TRBV12-4 combines with J gene TRBJ1-2; D might be TRBD1 (6 bases). The CDR3 consists of 14 residues. The germline V and J ends were trimmed by 5 bases and 4 bases, with 14 bases remaining between them. The DNA of the CDR3 is TGTGCCAGCAGTCCCTGGGGGGGCGTCTATGGCTACACCTTC. Its protein is CASSPWGGVYGYTF.

This clonotype was detected only once. This may stem from a read error, because a much larger clone lies one nucleotide away. The gene calls are TRBV11-2 and TRBJ2-3; D may be TRBD1 (5 bases). The CDR3 is made up of 14 amino acids. The germline V gene encodes CDR1 SGHAT and CDR2 FQNNGV. CDR3 sequence: CAGSFSRRGDTQYF. The CDR3 DNA reads as TGTGCCGGCAGCTTTTCACGAAGGGGAGATACGCAGTATTTT.

The sample holds many counts of this clonotype. The rearrangement uses TRBV19 and TRBJ2-6; 7 nucleotides match TRBD1. Germline values: CDR1 LNHDA, CDR2 SQIVND (reference sequence). Trimming cost V 5 bases and J 0 bases; bases outside gene matches: 7. The CDR3 spans 17 residues. The CDR3 loop reads CASSPGTDSSGANVLTF. The CDR3 region has the DNA TGTGCCAGTAGTCCCGGGACAGATTCCTCTGGGGCCAACGTCCTGACTTTC.

This clonotype occurred many times. V and J are TRBV30 and TRBJ2-7; 9 nucleotides line up with TRBD1. The CDR3 has 12 residues. Germline assignment: CDR1 GTSNPN and CDR2 SVGIG (reference sequence). Losses at the gene ends were 4 bases for V and 7 bases for J; bases not matched to a gene: 5. The CDR3 region is CAWNRQGGEQYF. CDR3 DNA: TGTGCCTGGAATAGACAGGGGGGGGAGCAGTACTTC.